This TCR beta chain was profiled in a study of identical twins. General study results and limits: Sharing of beta out-of-frame sequences by twins showed a weaker excess. Models came in too low on out-of-frame TCR alpha sharing in monozygotic twins.

To note about this clonotype: Its antigen is not identified.

Template switching introduced a universal primer site, and the cDNA bore unique molecular identifiers. TCRdb re-called the 5' RACE reads through MiXCR, storing one row per CDR3 protein. The data hold 1.5 million to 2 million distinct CDR3 sequences, with more than 30% observed a single time. The CDR3 has 12 amino acids. CDR1 and CDR2 (germline): MNHEY, SVGEGT. Trimming removed 11 bases at V and 14 bases at J, with 19 bases between. The V and J genes are TRBV6-2 or TRBV6-3 and TRBJ1-6; weak D call: TRBD1 (5 bases). The receptor was isolated from a newborn girl in good health. The sequencing input was cord blood. DNA of the CDR3: TGTGCCTCCGCCGGGGCAGGGTTCACCCTCCACTTT. Its protein is CASAGAGFTLHF.